The 9 T cell receptor beta chains reported below all come from one sample, sequenced in a study of siplizumab effects on memory and regulatory T cells. Using immunoSEQ multiplex PCR, the repertoire was profiled, and TCRdb retains in-frame clones only, with some absent. Of some 100,000 clones in the sample, 91% were seen once. Source material: CD4+ T cells sorted from blood. The receptors were sampled from a human donor in good health. Some clones in this sample may be carry-over from other donors' samples.

The V gene is TRBV7-9, the J gene TRBJ2-3, with 7 positions matching TRBD1. This CDR3 is 15 amino acids long. Trimming took 8 bases from V and 5 from J; bases not matched to a gene: 13. CDR1 and CDR2 (germline): SEHNR, FQNEAQ (reference sequence). The CDR3 sequence: CASGHGDRIGDTQYF. The DNA for the CDR3 is TGTGCCAGCGGCCACGGGGACAGAATTGGAGATACGCAGTATTTT.

This chain uses TRBV7-2 with TRBJ2-1, with 10 bases matching TRBD1. The CDR3 has 17 residues. After removal of 5 bases from V and 9 bases from J, the junction contained 16 bases not matched to a gene. CDR1 and CDR2 from the germline V gene are SGHTA and FQGNSA. The CDR3 DNA is TGTGCCAGCAGCGAACGCCGGGGACAGGGGCGTTGGAGTGAGCAGTTCTTC. It yields the protein CASSERRGQGRWSEQFF.

The chain is built from TRBV27 and TRBJ2-7; TRBD2 matches 7 bases. Germline V lookup: CDR1 MNHEY, CDR2 SMNVEV (reference sequence). This CDR3 region has 17 residues. Losses at the gene ends were 8 bases for V and 4 bases for J; bases not matched to a gene: 20. Here the CDR3 reads CASRVLGSGERRYEQYF. DNA of the CDR3: TGTGCCAGCCGAGTTTTAGGGAGCGGGGAGCGGCGATACGAGCAGTACTTC.

The rearrangement joins TRBV7-9 to TRBJ2-1; 10 positions match TRBD2. The CDR3 totals 16 residues. Per germline, CDR1 SEHNR and CDR2 FQNEAQ (reference sequence). Trimming removed 2 bases from V and 4 bases from J; junction bases left unmatched: 5. As DNA, the CDR3 is TGTGCCAGCAGCTTACGAGCGGGAGGGTTATACAATGAGCAGTTCTTC. It yields the protein CASSLRAGGLYNEQFF. Drawing the rest from reference TRBV7-9 and TRBJ2-1, the complete variable domain is DTGVSQNPRHKITKRGQNVTFRCDPISEHNRLYWYRQTLGQGPEFLTYFQNEAQLEKSRLLSDRFSAERPKGSFSTLEIQRTEQGDSAMYLCASSLRAGGLYNEQFFGPGTRLTVL.

The chain joins TRBV7-3 to TRBJ1-1; TRBD1 is a possible D gene (5 bases). This CDR3 is 13 amino acids long. V was cut by 5 bases and J by 1 base, with 8 bases left in between. The germline V gene has CDR1 SGHTA and CDR2 FQGTGA. The CDR3 DNA is TGTGCCAGCAGCCCCCAGGGGAACACTGAAGCTTTCTTT. It translates to CASSPQGNTEAFF. The whole variable domain, filled in from reference TRBV7-3 and TRBJ1-1, reads GAGVSQTPSNKVTEKGKYVELRCDPISGHTALYWYRQSLGQGPEFLIYFQGTGAADDSGLPNDRFFAVRPEGSVSTLKIQRTERGDSAVYLCASSPQGNTEAFFGQGTRLTVV.

This chain uses TRBV7-9 with TRBJ2-5; D may be TRBD2 (6 bases). The CDR3 totals 15 residues. The V gene lost 3 bases and the J gene lost 1 base, with 12 bases spanning the gap. Germline V gene lookup returns CDR1 SEHNR and CDR2 FQNEAQ (reference sequence). CDR3 nucleotides: TGTGCCAGCAGCTTGGAAGTCGGGGGCCAAGAGACCCAGTACTTC. Protein: CASSLEVGGQETQYF.

The chain recombines TRBV10-3 with TRBJ2-5, with TRBD2 matching over 8 bases. From germline, CDR1 is ENHRY and CDR2 SYGVKD. The CDR3 extends over 13 amino acids. V lost 10 bases, J lost 5 bases, and 9 bases stayed unmatched. CDR3 loop: CATAGTGGETQYF. DNA of the CDR3: TGTGCCACCGCCGGGACGGGAGGGGAGACCCAGTACTTC.

The rearrangement uses TRBV20-1 and TRBJ2-1, with TRBD1 matching over 8 bases. V lost 8 bases and J lost 13; bases outside the gene matches: 10. The germline V gene encodes CDR1 DFQATT and CDR2 SNEGSKA (reference sequence). CDR3 length: 11 residues. CDR3: CSPQQGATQFF. The CDR3 DNA follows: TGCAGTCCCCAGCAGGGGGCGACCCAGTTCTTC.

This clone came up once. This chain links TRBV25-1 with TRBJ1-4; TRBD1 matches 7 bases. The V gene's germline CDR1 is MGHDK and CDR2 SYGVNS. V gave up 6 bases and J gave up 7 bases; unmatched junction bases: 14. The CDR3 runs 16 residues. In DNA, the CDR3 is TGTGCCAGCAGCCCCTCGAAGGGGGCCGGGGGTGAAAAACTGTTTTTT. It encodes CASSPSKGAGGEKLFF.